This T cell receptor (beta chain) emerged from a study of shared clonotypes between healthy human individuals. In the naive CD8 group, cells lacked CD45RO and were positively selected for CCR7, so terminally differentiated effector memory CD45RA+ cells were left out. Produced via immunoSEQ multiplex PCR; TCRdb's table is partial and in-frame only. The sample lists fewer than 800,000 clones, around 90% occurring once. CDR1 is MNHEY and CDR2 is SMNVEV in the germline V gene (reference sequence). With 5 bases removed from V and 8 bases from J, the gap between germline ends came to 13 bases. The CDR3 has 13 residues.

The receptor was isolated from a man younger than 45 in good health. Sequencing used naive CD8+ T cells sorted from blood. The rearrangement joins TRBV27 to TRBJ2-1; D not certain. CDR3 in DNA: TGTGCCAGCAGTCTGAATGGTGGGTATGAGCAGTTCTTC. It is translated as CASSLNGGYEQFF.